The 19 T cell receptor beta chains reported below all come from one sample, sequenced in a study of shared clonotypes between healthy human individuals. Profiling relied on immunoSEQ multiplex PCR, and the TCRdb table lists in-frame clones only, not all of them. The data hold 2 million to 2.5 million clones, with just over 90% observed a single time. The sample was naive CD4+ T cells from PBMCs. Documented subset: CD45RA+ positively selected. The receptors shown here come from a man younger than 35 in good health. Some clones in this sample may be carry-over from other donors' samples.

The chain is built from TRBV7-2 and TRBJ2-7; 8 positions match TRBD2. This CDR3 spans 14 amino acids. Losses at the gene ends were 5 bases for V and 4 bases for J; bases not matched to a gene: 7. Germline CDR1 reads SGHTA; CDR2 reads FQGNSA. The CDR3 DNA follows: TGTGCCAGCAGCCTCCCGGGGGGGGAGTACGAGCAGTACTTC. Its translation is CASSLPGGEYEQYF.

The CDR3 sequence is CASRGLAERPYNEQFF. Written as DNA, the CDR3 is TGTGCCAGCAGGGGACTAGCGGAGAGGCCCTACAATGAGCAGTTCTTC. This chain connects TRBV27 to TRBJ2-1; TRBD2 aligns across 11 bases. Unmatched junction bases numbered 6, after V lost 6 bases and J lost 2 bases. This CDR3 is 16 amino acids long. Per germline, CDR1 MNHEY and CDR2 SMNVEV (reference sequence).

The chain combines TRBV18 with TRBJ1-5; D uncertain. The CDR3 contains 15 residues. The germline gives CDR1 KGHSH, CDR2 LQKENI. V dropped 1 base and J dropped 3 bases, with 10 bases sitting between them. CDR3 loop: CASSPRTASNQPQHF. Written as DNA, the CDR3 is TGTGCCAGCTCACCACGGACGGCCTCCAATCAGCCCCAGCATTTT.

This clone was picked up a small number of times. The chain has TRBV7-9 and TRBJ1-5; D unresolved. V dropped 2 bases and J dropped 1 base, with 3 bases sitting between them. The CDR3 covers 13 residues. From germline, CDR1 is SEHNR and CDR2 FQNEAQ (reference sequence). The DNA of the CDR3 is TGTGCCAGCAGCTTACAAAGCAATCAGCCCCAGCATTTT. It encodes CASSLQSNQPQHF. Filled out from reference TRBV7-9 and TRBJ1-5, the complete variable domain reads DTGVSQNPRHKITKRGQNVTFRCDPISEHNRLYWYRQTLGQGPEFLTYFQNEAQLEKSRLLSDRFSAERPKGSFSTLEIQRTEQGDSAMYLCASSLQSNQPQHFGDGTRLSIL.

The CDR3: CASSSFPDYQGGTDTQYF. The DNA for the CDR3 is TGTGCCAGCAGCTCCTTTCCGGACTACCAAGGGGGCACAGATACGCAGTATTTT. V is TRBV11-2 and J is TRBJ2-3, with D maybe TRBD2 (6 bases). This CDR3 contains 18 residues. Trimming removed 4 bases at V and 1 base at J, with 21 bases between. The germline CDR1 and CDR2 sequences are SGHAT and FQNNGV.

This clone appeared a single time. CDR3 in amino acids: CATSRDYGGISNQPQHF. CDR3 DNA: TGTGCCACCAGCAGAGATTATGGGGGTATCAGCAATCAGCCCCAGCATTTT. The chain combines TRBV15 with TRBJ1-5; D is perhaps TRBD1 (5 bases). CDR3 length equals 17 residues. The V gene's germline CDR1 is LNHNV and CDR2 YYDKDF (reference sequence). The V end was cut by 0 bases, the J end by 1 base, with 13 bases between.

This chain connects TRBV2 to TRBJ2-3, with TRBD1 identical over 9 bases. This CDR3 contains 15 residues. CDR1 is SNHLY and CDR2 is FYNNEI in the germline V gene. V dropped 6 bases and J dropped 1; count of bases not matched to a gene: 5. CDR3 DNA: TGTGCCAGCAGCAAACGGACAGGGGGCACAGATACGCAGTATTTT. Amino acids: CASSKRTGGTDTQYF.

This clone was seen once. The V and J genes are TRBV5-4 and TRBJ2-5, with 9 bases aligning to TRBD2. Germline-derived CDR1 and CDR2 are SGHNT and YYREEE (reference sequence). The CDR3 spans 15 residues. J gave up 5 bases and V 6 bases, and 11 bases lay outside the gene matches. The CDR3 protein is CASNQGGRAWETQYF. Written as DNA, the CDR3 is TGTGCCAGCAATCAGGGCGGGAGGGCCTGGGAGACCCAGTACTTC. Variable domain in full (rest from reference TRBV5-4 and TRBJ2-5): ETGVTQSPTHLIKTRGQQVTLRCSSQSGHNTVSWYQQALGQGPQFIFQYYREEENGRGNFPPRFSGLQFPNYSSELNVNALELDDSALYLCASNQGGRAWETQYFGPGTRLLVL.

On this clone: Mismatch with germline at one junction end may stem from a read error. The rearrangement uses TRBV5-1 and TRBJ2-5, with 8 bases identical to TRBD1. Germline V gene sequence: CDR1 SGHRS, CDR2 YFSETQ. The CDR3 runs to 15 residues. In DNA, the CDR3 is TGCGCCAGCAGCGGACAGGGTAATCCGAAAGAGACCCGGTACTTC. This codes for CASSGQGNPKETRYF.

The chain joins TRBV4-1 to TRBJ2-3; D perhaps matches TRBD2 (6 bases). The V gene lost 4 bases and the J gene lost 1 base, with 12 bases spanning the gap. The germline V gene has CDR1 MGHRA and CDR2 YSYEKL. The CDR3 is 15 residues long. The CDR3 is CASSRDGGGTDTQYF. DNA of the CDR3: TGCGCCAGCAGCCGCGACGGCGGGGGCACAGATACGCAGTATTTT.

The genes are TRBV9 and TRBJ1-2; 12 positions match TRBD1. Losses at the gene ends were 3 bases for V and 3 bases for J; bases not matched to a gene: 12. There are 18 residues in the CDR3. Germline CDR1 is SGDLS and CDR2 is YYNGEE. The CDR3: CASSARGQGASLYYGYTF. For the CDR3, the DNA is TGTGCCAGCAGCGCACGGGGACAGGGGGCGAGTTTGTACTATGGCTACACCTTC.

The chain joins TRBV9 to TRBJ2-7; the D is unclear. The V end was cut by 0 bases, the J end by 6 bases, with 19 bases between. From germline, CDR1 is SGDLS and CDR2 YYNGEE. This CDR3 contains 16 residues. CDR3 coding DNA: TGTGCCAGCAGCGTAGCTATGGGTTTGATGGCGGCCGAGCAGTACTTC. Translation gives CASSVAMGLMAAEQYF.

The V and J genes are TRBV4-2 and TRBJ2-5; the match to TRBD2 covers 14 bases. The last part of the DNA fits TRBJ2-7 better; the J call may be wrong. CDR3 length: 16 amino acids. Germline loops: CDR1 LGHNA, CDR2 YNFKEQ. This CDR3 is CASSQGLAGGWYEQYF. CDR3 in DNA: TGTGCCAGCAGCCAAGGACTAGCGGGAGGGTGGTACGAGCAGTACTTC.

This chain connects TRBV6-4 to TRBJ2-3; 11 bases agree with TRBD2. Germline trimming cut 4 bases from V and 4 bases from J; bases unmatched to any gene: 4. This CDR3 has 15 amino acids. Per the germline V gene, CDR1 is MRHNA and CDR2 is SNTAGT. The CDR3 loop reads CASSAKLAGADTQYF. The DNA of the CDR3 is TGTGCCAGCAGTGCGAAACTAGCGGGAGCAGATACGCAGTATTTT.

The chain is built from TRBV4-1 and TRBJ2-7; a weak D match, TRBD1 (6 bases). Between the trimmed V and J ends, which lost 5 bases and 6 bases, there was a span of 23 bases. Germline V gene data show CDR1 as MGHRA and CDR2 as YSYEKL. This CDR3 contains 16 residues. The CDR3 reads CASSRAWAEGVSEQYF. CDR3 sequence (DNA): TGCGCCAGCAGCAGAGCTTGGGCTGAGGGGGTTTCCGAGCAGTACTTC.

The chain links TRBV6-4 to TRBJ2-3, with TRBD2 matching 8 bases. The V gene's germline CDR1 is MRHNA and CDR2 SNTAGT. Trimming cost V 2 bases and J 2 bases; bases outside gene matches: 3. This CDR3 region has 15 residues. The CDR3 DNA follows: TGTGCCAGCAGTGACGGCGGGAGGATCACAGATACGCAGTATTTT. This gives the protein CASSDGGRITDTQYF.

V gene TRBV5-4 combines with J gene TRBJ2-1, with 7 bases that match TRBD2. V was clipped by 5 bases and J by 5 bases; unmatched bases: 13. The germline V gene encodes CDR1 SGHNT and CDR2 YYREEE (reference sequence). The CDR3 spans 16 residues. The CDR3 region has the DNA TGTGCCAGCAGACGTTCCGGGACTACCTTCCACAATGAGCAGTTCTTC. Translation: CASRRSGTTFHNEQFF.

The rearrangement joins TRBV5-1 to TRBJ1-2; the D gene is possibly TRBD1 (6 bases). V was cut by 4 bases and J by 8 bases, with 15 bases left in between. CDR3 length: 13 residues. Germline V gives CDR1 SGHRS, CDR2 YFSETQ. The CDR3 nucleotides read TGCGCCAGCAGCGAAACAGGGTTCGAAGGCTACACCTTC. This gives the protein CASSETGFEGYTF.

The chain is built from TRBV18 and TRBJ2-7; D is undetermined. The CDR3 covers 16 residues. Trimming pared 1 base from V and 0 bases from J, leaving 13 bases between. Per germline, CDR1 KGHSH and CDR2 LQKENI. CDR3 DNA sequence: TGTGCCAGCTCACCACGTCGGTCAGCCCTCTCCTACGAGCAGTACTTC. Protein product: CASSPRRSALSYEQYF.